The 21 T cell receptor beta chains below come from one sample, sequenced in a study of somatic mutations in cytotoxic T cells in rheumatoid arthritis. The assay was immunoSEQ multiplex PCR, and TCRdb's table has in-frame clones only and misses some. The sample records 20,000 or so clones, 75% to 90% being singletons. The sequencing sample was made of CD8+ T cells sorted from blood. Every receptor here comes from an adult with rheumatoid arthritis.

The chain has TRBV27 and TRBJ2-7, with D possibly being TRBD1 or TRBD2 (7 bases each). The CDR3 is 16 residues long. V lost 0 bases and J 0 bases, leaving 12 bases between the germline ends. From germline, CDR1 is MNHEY and CDR2 SMNVEV (reference sequence). CDR3 in amino acids: CASSLSQGGSSYEQYF. The CDR3 region has the DNA TGTGCCAGCAGTTTATCTCAGGGGGGGAGCTCCTACGAGCAGTACTTC.

The chain recombines TRBV2 with TRBJ2-1, with TRBD1 matching over 10 bases. This CDR3 comprises 13 residues. Trimming removed 10 bases from V and 10 bases from J; junction bases left unmatched: 10. Germline assignment: CDR1 SNHLY and CDR2 FYNNEI. CDR3 nucleotide sequence: TGTGCCATCCGGGACAGGGGACTGGCGGAGCAGTTCTTC. This translates into CAIRDRGLAEQFF.

This clone has just one count. The chain is built from TRBV6-4 and TRBJ2-2; 7 nucleotides line up with TRBD2. After removal of 2 bases from V and 3 bases from J, the junction contained 0 bases not matched to a gene. The CDR3 is 14 amino acids. Germline-derived CDR1 and CDR2 are MRHNA and SNTAGT. The CDR3 protein is CASSDGRDTGELFF. The CDR3 DNA sequence: TGTGCCAGCAGTGACGGGAGGGACACCGGGGAGCTGTTTTTT.

The V and J genes are TRBV30 and TRBJ1-4; 8 bases map to TRBD1. CDR1 is GTSNPN, CDR2 SVGIG, per germline (reference sequence). J lost 5 bases, V lost 2 bases, and 4 bases had no gene match. This CDR3 comprises 14 residues. CDR3 amino acids: CAWSPDRANEKLFF. The CDR3 bases are TGTGCCTGGAGTCCGGACAGGGCCAATGAAAAACTGTTTTTT.

The rearrangement joins TRBV29-1 to TRBJ2-1; 7 bases align to TRBD2. This CDR3 contains 13 residues. CDR1 is SQVTM and CDR2 is ANQGSEA in the germline V gene. V was clipped by 4 bases and J by 5 bases; unmatched bases: 5. CDR3 amino acids: CSVVALADNEQFF. Written as DNA, the CDR3 is TGCAGCGTTGTGGCCCTAGCGGACAATGAGCAGTTCTTC.

This chain joins TRBV5-6 and TRBJ2-1; TRBD2 matches 9 bases. Germline CDR1 is SGHDT and CDR2 is YYEEEE. V gave up 0 bases and J gave up 9 bases; unmatched junction bases: 4. The CDR3 loop spans 14 amino acids. The CDR3 loop is CASSLAGSGGEQFF. As DNA, the CDR3 is TGTGCCAGCAGCTTGGCCGGTAGCGGGGGTGAGCAGTTCTTC.

The chain uses TRBV6-5 and TRBJ2-2; D remains ambiguous. Germline assignment: CDR1 MNHEY and CDR2 SVGAGI. There are 13 residues in the CDR3. V was clipped by 5 bases and J by 4 bases, with 8 bases between them. CDR3 protein: CASSISGTGELFF. The DNA of the CDR3 is TGTGCCAGCAGTATTAGTGGCACCGGGGAGCTGTTTTTT.

The chain recombines TRBV7-9 with TRBJ1-1; D not resolved. V gave up 5 bases and J gave up 0 bases, with 13 bases separating them. CDR1 is SEHNR and CDR2 is FQNEAQ in the germline V gene (reference sequence). The CDR3 length is 15 residues. For the CDR3, the DNA is TGTGCCAGCAGCCCTAGTGAAGGGATGAACACTGAAGCTTTCTTT. Residues: CASSPSEGMNTEAFF.

This chain connects TRBV15 to TRBJ1-1; 7 bases align to TRBD1. With V trimmed by 5 bases and J by 5 bases, 5 bases remained unmatched. This CDR3 comprises 13 residues. Per germline, CDR1 LNHNV and CDR2 YYDKDF (reference sequence). CDR3 coding DNA: TGTGCCACCAGCCGAAGGGGGCGGACTGAAGCTTTCTTT. Its protein product is CATSRRGRTEAFF. The full variable domain, with the rest looked up from reference TRBV15 and TRBJ1-1, is DAMVIQNPRYQVTQFGKPVTLSCSQTLNHNVMYWYQQKSSQAPKLLFHYYDKDFNNEADTPDNFQSRRPNTSFCFLDIRSPGLGDTAMYLCATSRRGRTEAFFGQGTRLTVV.

This rearrangement joins TRBV9 to TRBJ2-1; 14 bases align to TRBD2. Germline values: CDR1 SGDLS, CDR2 YYNGEE. The length of the CDR3 is 15 residues. J gave up 8 bases and V 9 bases, and 10 bases lay outside the gene matches. CDR3: CATSPGTSGSDEQFF. The CDR3 bases are TGTGCCACATCTCCAGGGACTAGCGGGAGCGATGAGCAGTTCTTC.

V gene TRBV4-1 combines with J gene TRBJ1-1; possible D gene TRBD1, 5 bases. The V and J ends lost 3 bases and 7 bases respectively, with 9 bases between them. This CDR3 has 12 amino acids. Germline CDR1 is MGHRA and CDR2 is YSYEKL. The CDR3, as DNA: TGCGCCAGCAGCCAGGCTGGGGGTGAAGCTTTCTTT. Protein product: CASSQAGGEAFF.

The genes are TRBV27 and TRBJ2-7; possibly TRBD1 for D (6 bases). Germline V gene sequence: CDR1 MNHEY, CDR2 SMNVEV (reference sequence). The CDR3 totals 14 residues. Between the trimmed V and J ends, which lost 2 bases and 7 bases, there was a span of 15 bases. Here the CDR3 DNA reads TGTGCCAGCAGTTTAAACCCACCCCAGGGGGAGCAGTACTTC. As protein: CASSLNPPQGEQYF.

This clone appeared a single time. The chain links TRBV4-1 to TRBJ2-1; perhaps TRBD1 as D (5 bases). The V end was cut by 3 bases, the J end by 2 bases, with 11 bases between. From germline, CDR1 is MGHRA and CDR2 YSYEKL. The CDR3 has 15 amino acids. CDR3 in amino acids: CASSHRWGAYNEQFF. CDR3 coding DNA: TGCGCCAGCAGCCACCGGTGGGGCGCCTACAATGAGCAGTTCTTC.

This chain connects TRBV6-5 to TRBJ2-1; 8 bases align to TRBD2. Trimming took 0 bases from V and 4 from J; bases not matched to a gene: 5. CDR1 MNHEY and CDR2 SVGAGI come from the germline V gene. The CDR3 runs to 16 residues. The CDR3: CASSYSALAEYNEQFF. The CDR3 DNA reads as TGTGCCAGCAGTTACTCGGCACTAGCGGAGTACAATGAGCAGTTCTTC.

The J gene is TRBJ2-3, the V gene TRBV19; 9 nucleotides agree with TRBD2. Germline trimming cut 5 bases from V and 3 bases from J; bases unmatched to any gene: 6. This CDR3 region has 15 residues. The germline V gene encodes CDR1 LNHDA and CDR2 SQIVND (reference sequence). CDR3 in amino acids: CASSAAGGRTDTQYF. Written as DNA, the CDR3 is TGTGCCAGTAGTGCCGCGGGGGGGCGTACAGATACGCAGTATTTT.

This CDR3 is CASSQGAYGNTEAFF. Here the CDR3 DNA reads TGTGCCAGCAGCCAAGGGGCGTACGGGAACACTGAAGCTTTCTTT. The genes are TRBV4-2 and TRBJ1-1; D is uncertain. Trimming left V 1 base short and J 1 base short, with 10 bases between. The germline CDR1 and CDR2 sequences are LGHNA and YNFKEQ. This CDR3 region has 15 residues.

This chain joins TRBV4-2 and TRBJ1-1; D gene ambiguous. The CDR3 sequence is 14 residues long. Germline CDR1 and CDR2: LGHNA and YNFKEQ. The V gene lost 0 bases and the J gene lost 1 base, with 6 bases spanning the gap. The chain's CDR3 is CASSQDPGNTEAFF. CDR3 coding DNA: TGTGCCAGCAGCCAAGACCCGGGGAACACTGAAGCTTTCTTT.

V is TRBV5-6 and J is TRBJ2-7, with D tentatively TRBD2 (6 bases). Trimming took 1 base from V and 6 from J, leaving 14 bases between them. The germline V gene has CDR1 SGHDT and CDR2 YYEEEE. This CDR3 comprises 14 residues. In DNA, the CDR3 is TGTGCCAGCAGCTTGCCGGGAGCTCGCCGCGAGCAGTACTTC. Amino acid sequence: CASSLPGARREQYF.

This chain joins TRBV7-8 and TRBJ2-2; TRBD1 agrees at 8 bases. Germline V gene data show CDR1 as SGHVS and CDR2 as FQNEAQ. After removal of 3 bases from V and 9 bases from J, the junction contained 6 bases not matched to a gene. The CDR3 runs 14 residues. The CDR3 loop reads CASSFPGGHRELFF. Here the CDR3 DNA reads TGTGCCAGCAGCTTTCCAGGGGGCCACCGGGAGCTGTTTTTT.

As concerns this clone: A junction boundary mismatches the germline segment, possibly from a read error. This chain connects TRBV9 to TRBJ1-1, with D perhaps matching TRBD1 (5 bases). The CDR3 has 14 residues. Germline CDR1 and CDR2: SGDLS and YYNGEE. The CDR3 loop reads CASSGPEGQGSFLF. The CDR3 DNA follows: TGTGCCAGCAGCGGGCCCGAGGGGCAGGGAAGCTTCTTATTC. The full variable domain, with the rest looked up from reference TRBV9 and TRBJ1-1, is DSGVTQTPKHLITATGQRVTLRCSPRSGDLSVYWYQQSLDQGLQFLIQYYNGEERAKGNILERFSAQQFPDLHSELNLSSLELGDSALYFCASSGPEGQGSFLFGQGTRLTVV.

The chain uses TRBV4-2 and TRBJ2-3, with 9 positions matching TRBD2. Germline V gene data show CDR1 as LGHNA and CDR2 as YNFKEQ. The CDR3 length is 19 residues. Unmatched junction bases numbered 17, after V lost 4 bases and J lost 3 bases. For the CDR3, the DNA is TGTGCCAGCAGCCTCCTCGGGGCGGTAGGCGGGGGGGCGACAGATACGCAGTATTTT. This translates into CASSLLGAVGGGATDTQYF.